The clone carrying this T cell receptor (beta chain) was seen just once. The antigen remains undetermined. The junction had 9 bases not matched to a gene; V was cut back by 5 bases and J by 10 bases. The CDR3 loop spans 14 amino acids. CDR1 and CDR2 (germline): ENHRY, SYGVKD. PCR employed 60 Vbeta and 13 Jbeta primers. Produced via immunoSEQ multiplex PCR; TCRdb's table is partial and in-frame only. The repertoire includes 100,000 to 150,000 clones, approximately 80% of them detected once, and more than 10% sits in the top ten. These data are taken from a study of cytomegalovirus exposure and HLA in healthy donors. Study-wide results and limits: The presence/absence work took it that sequencing depth was about the same across donors.

These donors, healthy bone marrow donors, were studied. The sequenced sample was PBMCs. This TCR was sampled from a woman aged 40 to 50 in good health and CMV-seropositive. The rearrangement links TRBV10-3 to TRBJ2-1, with 9 bases aligning to TRBD2. The CDR3 coding sequence is TGTGCCATCAGTTTAGCGGGAGCCAGAGGGGAGCAGTTCTTC. Residues: CAISLAGARGEQFF.